This T cell receptor (beta chain) comes out of a study of blood T cell repertoires in COVID-19 (dated by TCRdb to 2020 to 2021). At the level of the whole study: Collaborator samples came from the United States, Italy and Spain and covered acute and convalescent phases of COVID-19. The material from the prospective study consisted of cDNA or gDNA derived from T cells, B-cell-depleted T cells, or PBMCs. Subjects who had been exposed to COVID-19, were actively infected with it, or had recovered from it provided the deeply sampled blood TCRbeta repertoires that made up the dataset. The repertoires were made available in a free public database intended to serve as a resource for research on the immune response to SARS-CoV-2. Samples were obtained from the ongoing ImmuneRACE study (first 160 participants) and from some 1,200 subjects provided by 6 global collaborators. The sample metadata nearly always contained a de-identified subject ID, COVID-19 status, age in years and sex. Where HLA class I and class II types were available, the types were taken from metadata supplied by the sample provider, not from assay-based typing.

Broad study findings and their caveats: How much clinical and demographic metadata was included differed by source and by participant, and the metadata was provided uncurated.

In the case of this clone: Its antigen target is currently unknown. Qualities for individual bases were not recorded, and no much larger clone is one base off.

One collaborating source in Seattle enrolled patients while the patients were actively infected and followed the patients over time throughout the course of disease. Collaborating institutions collected whole blood in K2EDTA tubes following their own protocols. For TCRbeta analysis, collaborators shipped samples in one of three forms: frozen whole blood, isolated PBMCs, or DNA extracted from either of those sample types. TCRbeta CDR3 regions were amplified from genomic DNA by means of the immunoSEQ Assay, a bias-controlled multiplex PCR. On the authors' methods: The number of nucleated cells in each sample was estimated by amplification of reference gene primers within the assay. Sequence reads were collapsed and filtered to measure the absolute abundance of every unique TCRbeta CDR3 rearrangement. For each sample, productive Simpson clonality was calculated as the square root of Simpson's diversity index over productive rearrangements. Entries here come from immuneACCESS through TCRdb and include only in-frame sequences with V and J called. Some clones fail to appear in such tables; in the studies checked, an unresolved V gene covers under half of the shortfall, and the cause of the remainder is unknown. V and J calls plus clone size are reproduced from that table; the DNA served to infer D and trimming. In all, the sample holds about 350,000 clones, and 80% to 90% of those were seen once. Jointly, the top ten make up about 7.6% of the sample.

V is pruned by 4 bases and J by 6 bases, leaving 4 bases of the junction without a gene match. Measured from the cysteine to the phenylalanine, the CDR3 is 13 residues long. The DNA shown is the 39-base CDR3, in frame from base 1. Taken from the germline V gene, the CDR1 and CDR2 loops are MGHRA and YSYEKL. The sequence is built from TRBV4-1 and TRBJ2-3; 7 bases in the middle match TRBD1. The material sequenced was peripheral blood. This clonotype was obtained from a woman between 55 and 75 years old with COVID-19, enrolled during active disease. The CDR3 in this case is CASSLNRGDTQYF. The nucleotide sequence is given as TGCGCCAGCAGCCTAAACAGGGGTGATACGCAGTATTTT.